The source of this TCR beta chain is a study of shared clonotypes between healthy human individuals. Turning to the study itself: The donor pool was made up of a couple of women and three men aged 18 to 49. The study's findings and limits: Tissues were not sampled, only blood, and their repertoires likely differ.

V gave up 0 bases and J gave up 3 bases, with 19 bases separating them. The germline CDR1 and CDR2 sequences are SGHRS and YFSETQ. This CDR3 region has 17 residues. Using immunoSEQ multiplex PCR, the repertoire was profiled, and TCRdb retains in-frame clones only, with some absent. Of 650,000 to 700,000 clones listed, about nine tenths are singletons. To note about this clone: Its antigen is unknown.

Sample: memory CD8+ T cells from PBMCs. Described subset: CD45RO+ cells pooled with CCR7-negative TemRA cells. J is TRBJ2-7 and V is TRBV5-1; D is perhaps TRBD1 or TRBD2 (6 bases each). The receptor was isolated from a man younger than 30 in good health. Some clones in this sample may be carry-over from other donors' samples. The CDR3 nucleotides read TGCGCCAGCAGCTTGGTGGGTCCGGGGGCCCCCATCTACGAGCAGTACTTC. It is translated as CASSLVGPGAPIYEQYF.